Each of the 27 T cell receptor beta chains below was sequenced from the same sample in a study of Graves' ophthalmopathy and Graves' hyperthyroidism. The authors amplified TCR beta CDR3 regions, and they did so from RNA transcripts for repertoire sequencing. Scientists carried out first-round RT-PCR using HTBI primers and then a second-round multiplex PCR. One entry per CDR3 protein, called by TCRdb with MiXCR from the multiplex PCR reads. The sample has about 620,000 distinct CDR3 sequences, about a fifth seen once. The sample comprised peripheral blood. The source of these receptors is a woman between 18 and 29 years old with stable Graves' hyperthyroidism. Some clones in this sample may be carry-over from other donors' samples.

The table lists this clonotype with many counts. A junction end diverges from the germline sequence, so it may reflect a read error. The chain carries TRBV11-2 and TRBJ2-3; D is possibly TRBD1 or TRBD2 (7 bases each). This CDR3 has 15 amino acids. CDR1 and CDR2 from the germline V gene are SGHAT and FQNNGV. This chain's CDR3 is CASSRDRDYTGTQYF. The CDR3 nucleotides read TGTGCCAGCAGCCGCGACAGGGACTACACAGGTACGCAGTATTTT.

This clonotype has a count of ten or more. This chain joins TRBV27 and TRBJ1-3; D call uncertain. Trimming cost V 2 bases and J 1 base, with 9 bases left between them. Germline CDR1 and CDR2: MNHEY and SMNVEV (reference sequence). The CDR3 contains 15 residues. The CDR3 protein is CASSLVGDSGNTIYF. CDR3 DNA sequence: TGTGCCAGCAGTTTAGTAGGAGATTCTGGAAACACCATATATTTT.

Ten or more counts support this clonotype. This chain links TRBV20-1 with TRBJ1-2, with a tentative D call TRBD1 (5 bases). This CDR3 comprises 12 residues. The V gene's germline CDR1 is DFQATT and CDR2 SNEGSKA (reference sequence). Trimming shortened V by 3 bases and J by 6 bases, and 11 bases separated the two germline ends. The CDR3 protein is CSARDMFHGYTF. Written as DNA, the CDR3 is TGCAGTGCTAGGGACATGTTCCATGGCTACACCTTC.

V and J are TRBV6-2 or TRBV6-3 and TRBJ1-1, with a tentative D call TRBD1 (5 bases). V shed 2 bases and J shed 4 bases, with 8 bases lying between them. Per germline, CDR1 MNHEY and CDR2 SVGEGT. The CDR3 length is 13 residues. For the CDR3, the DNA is TGTGCCAGCAGTTACACTGGGGCCACTGAAGCTTTCTTT. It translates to CASSYTGATEAFF.

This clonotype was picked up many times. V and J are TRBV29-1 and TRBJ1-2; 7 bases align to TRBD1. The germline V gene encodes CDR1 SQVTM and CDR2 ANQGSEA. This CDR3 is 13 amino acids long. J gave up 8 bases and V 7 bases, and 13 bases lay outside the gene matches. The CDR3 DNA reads TGCAGCGCAGAGGGACAGCGGAACGAAGGCTACACCTTC. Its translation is CSAEGQRNEGYTF.

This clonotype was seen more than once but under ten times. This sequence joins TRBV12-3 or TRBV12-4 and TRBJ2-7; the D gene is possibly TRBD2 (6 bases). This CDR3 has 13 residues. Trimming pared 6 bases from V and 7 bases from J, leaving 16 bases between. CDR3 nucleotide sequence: TGTGCCAGCAGCCTAGGAGGGTCCCTGGAGCAGTACTTC. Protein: CASSLGGSLEQYF.

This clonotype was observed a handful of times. The CDR3 DNA sequence: TGTGCCATCCAACCCCCCCCGGCGGCTGCATCCTACGAGCAGTACTTC. The encoded protein is CAIQPPPAAASYEQYF. The rearrangement joins TRBV2 to TRBJ2-7; D unclear. The CDR3 contains 16 residues. Germline CDR1 and CDR2: SNHLY and FYNNEI. Trimming pared 10 bases from V and 1 base from J, leaving 23 bases between.

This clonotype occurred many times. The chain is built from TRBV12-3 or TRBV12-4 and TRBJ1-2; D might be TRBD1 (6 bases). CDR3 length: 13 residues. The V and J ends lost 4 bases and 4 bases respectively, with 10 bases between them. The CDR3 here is CASSSRTVYGYTF. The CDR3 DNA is TGTGCCAGCAGTTCCCGGACAGTCTATGGCTACACCTTC.

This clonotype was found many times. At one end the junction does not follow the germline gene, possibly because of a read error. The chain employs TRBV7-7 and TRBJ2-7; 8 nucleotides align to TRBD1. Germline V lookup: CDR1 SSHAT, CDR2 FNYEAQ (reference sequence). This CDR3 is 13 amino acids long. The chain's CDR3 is CASSSQGAGEQYF. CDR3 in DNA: TGTGCTAGCAGCTCGCAGGGGGCAGGGGAGCAGTACTTC.

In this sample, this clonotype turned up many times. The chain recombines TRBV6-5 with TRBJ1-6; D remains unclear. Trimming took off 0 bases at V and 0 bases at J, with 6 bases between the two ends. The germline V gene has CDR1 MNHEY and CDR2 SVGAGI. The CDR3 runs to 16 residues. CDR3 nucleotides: TGTGCCAGCAGTTACTCAGGAGACTCCTATAATTCACCCCTCCACTTT. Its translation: CASSYSGDSYNSPLHF.

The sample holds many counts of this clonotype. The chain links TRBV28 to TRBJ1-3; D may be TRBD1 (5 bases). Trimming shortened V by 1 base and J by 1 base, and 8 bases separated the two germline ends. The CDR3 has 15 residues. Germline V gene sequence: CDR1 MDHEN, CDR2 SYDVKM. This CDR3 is CASSLYGASGNTIYF. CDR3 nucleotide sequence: TGTGCCAGCAGTTTATATGGGGCTTCTGGAAACACCATATATTTT.

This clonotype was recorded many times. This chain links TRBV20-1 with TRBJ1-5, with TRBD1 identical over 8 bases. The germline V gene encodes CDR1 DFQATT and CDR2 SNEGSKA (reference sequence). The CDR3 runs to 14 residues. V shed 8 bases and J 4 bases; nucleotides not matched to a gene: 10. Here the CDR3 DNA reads TGCAGTTCCCCAGGACAGGGCGAAAATCAGCCCCAGCATTTT. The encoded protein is CSSPGQGENQPQHF.

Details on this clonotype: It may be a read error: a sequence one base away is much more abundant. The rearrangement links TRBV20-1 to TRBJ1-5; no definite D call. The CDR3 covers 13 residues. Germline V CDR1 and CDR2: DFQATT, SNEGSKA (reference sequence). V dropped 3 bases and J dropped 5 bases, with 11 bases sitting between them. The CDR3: CSARVRPHQPQHF. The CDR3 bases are TGCAGTGCTAGGGTTCGCCCTCATCAGCCCCAGCATTTT.

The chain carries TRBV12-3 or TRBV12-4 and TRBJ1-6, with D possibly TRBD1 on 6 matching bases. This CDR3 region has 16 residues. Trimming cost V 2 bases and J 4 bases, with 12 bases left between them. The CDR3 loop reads CASSLQGNLYNSPLHF. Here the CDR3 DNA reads TGTGCCAGCAGTTTACAGGGGAATCTATATAATTCACCCCTCCACTTT.

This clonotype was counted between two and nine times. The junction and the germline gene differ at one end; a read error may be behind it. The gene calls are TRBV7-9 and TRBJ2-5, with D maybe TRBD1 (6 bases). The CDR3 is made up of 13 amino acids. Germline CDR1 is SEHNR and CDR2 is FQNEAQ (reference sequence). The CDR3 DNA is TGTGCCAGCAGCTCGGGACAACAAGAGACCAAGTACTTC. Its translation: CASSSGQQETKYF. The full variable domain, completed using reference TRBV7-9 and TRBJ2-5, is DTGVSQNPRHKITKRGQNVTFRCDPISEHNRLYWYRQTLGQGPEFLTYFQNEAQLEKSRLLSDRFSAERPKGSFSTLEIQRTEQGDSAMYLCASSSGQQETKYFGPGTRLLVL.

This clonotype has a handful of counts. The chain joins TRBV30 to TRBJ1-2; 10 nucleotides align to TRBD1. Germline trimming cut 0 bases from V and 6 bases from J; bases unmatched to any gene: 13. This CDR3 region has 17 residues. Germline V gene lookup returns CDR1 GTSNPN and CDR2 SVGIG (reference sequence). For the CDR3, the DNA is TGTGCCTGGAGTGTACCCGGGACAGGGGACAATCGGCATGGCTACACCTTC. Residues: CAWSVPGTGDNRHGYTF.

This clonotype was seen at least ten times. CDR3 DNA sequence: TGTGCCAGCAGCGCGGGGGGTGGGAGCAATCAGCCCCAGCATTTT. Its translation is CASSAGGGSNQPQHF. The J gene is TRBJ1-5, the V gene TRBV9, with D possibly being TRBD1 (5 bases). Germline-derived CDR1 and CDR2 are SGDLS and YYNGEE. The CDR3 extends over 15 amino acids. V shed 3 bases and J shed 1 base, with 11 bases lying between them.

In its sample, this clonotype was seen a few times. CDR3 sequence reads: CASSHRPMNTEAFF. The CDR3 DNA reads TGTGCCAGCAGCCACAGACCCATGAACACTGAAGCTTTCTTT. The genes are TRBV3-1 and TRBJ1-1; no reliable D call. V was trimmed by 3 bases and J by 0 bases, leaving 8 bases between them. Germline V gene sequence: CDR1 LGHDT, CDR2 YNNKEL (reference sequence). The CDR3 extends over 14 amino acids. Based on the CDR3 plus reference TRBV3-1 and TRBJ1-1, the full variable domain is DTAVSQTPKYLVTQMGNDKSIKCEQNLGHDTMYWYKQDSKKFLKIMFSYNNKELIINETVPNRFSPKSPDKAHLNLHINSLELGDSAVYFCASSHRPMNTEAFFGQGTRLTVV.

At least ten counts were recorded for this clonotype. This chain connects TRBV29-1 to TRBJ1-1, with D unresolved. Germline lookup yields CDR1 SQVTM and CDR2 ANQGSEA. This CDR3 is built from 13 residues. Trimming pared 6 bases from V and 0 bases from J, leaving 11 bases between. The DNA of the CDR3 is TGCAGCGTGGGGAGGGAGTTGAACACTGAAGCTTTCTTT. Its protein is CSVGRELNTEAFF.

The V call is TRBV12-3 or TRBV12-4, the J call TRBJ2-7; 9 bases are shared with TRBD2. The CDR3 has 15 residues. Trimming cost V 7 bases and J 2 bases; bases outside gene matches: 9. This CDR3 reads CASMVSGRTPYEQYF. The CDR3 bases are TGTGCCAGCATGGTTAGCGGGAGAACCCCCTACGAGCAGTACTTC.

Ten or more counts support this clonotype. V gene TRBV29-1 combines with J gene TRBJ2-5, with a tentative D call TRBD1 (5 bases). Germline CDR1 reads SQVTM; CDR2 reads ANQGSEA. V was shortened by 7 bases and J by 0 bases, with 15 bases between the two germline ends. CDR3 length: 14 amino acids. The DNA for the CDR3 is TGCAGCGGCCTACAGGCAAACTACCAAGAGACCCAGTACTTC. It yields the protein CSGLQANYQETQYF. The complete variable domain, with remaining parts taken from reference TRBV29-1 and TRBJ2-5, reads SAVISQKPSRDICQRGTSLTIQCQVDSQVTMMFWYRQQPGQSLTLIATANQGSEATYESGFVIDKFPISRPNLTFSTLTVSNMSPEDSSIYLCSGLQANYQETQYFGPGTRLLVL.

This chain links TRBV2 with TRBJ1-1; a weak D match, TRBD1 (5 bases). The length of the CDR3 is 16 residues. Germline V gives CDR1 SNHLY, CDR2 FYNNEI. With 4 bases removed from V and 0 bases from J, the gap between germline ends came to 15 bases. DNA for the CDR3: TGTGCCAGCAGTGTTGAGCCAGGGCGTATGAACACTGAAGCTTTCTTT. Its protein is CASSVEPGRMNTEAFF.

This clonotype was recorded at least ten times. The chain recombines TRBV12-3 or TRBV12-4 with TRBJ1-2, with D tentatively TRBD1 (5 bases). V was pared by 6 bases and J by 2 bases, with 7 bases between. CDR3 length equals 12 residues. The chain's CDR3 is CASRGRNYGYTF. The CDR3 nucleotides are TGTGCCAGCAGGGGACGGAACTATGGCTACACCTTC.

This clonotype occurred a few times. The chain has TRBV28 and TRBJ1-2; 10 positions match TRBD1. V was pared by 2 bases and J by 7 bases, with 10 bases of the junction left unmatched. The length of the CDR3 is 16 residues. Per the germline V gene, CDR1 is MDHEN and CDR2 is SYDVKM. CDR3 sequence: CASSLAGETGGFGYTF. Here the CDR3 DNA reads TGTGCCAGCAGTTTAGCCGGGGAGACAGGGGGCTTTGGCTACACCTTC.

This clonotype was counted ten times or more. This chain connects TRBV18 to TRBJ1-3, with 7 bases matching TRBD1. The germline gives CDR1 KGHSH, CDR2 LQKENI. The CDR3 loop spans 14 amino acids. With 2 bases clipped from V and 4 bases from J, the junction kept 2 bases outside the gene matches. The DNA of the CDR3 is TGTGCCAGCTCACCAACAGGGGCAGGAAACACCATATATTTT. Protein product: CASSPTGAGNTIYF. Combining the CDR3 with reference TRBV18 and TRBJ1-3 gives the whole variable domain NAGVMQNPRHLVRRRGQEARLRCSPMKGHSHVYWYRQLPEEGLKFMVYLQKENIIDESGMPKERFSAEFPKEGPSILRIQQVVRGDSAAYFCASSPTGAGNTIYFGEGSWLTVV.

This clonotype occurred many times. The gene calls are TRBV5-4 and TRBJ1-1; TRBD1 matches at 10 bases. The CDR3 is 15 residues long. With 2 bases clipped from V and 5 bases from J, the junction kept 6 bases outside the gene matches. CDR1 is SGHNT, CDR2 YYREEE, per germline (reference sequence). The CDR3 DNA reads TGTGCCAGCAGCTTAGCCGGGACAGGGGTAACTGAAGCTTTCTTT. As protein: CASSLAGTGVTEAFF.

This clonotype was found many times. The CDR3 is CSVDDPTGTYEQYF. The CDR3 nucleotides read TGCAGCGTTGACGACCCCACAGGTACCTACGAGCAGTACTTC. This chain links TRBV29-1 with TRBJ2-7; D possibly corresponds to TRBD1 (5 bases). Germline V CDR1 and CDR2: SQVTM, ANQGSEA. V gave up 3 bases and J gave up 2 bases, with 14 bases separating them. CDR3 length: 14 amino acids.